This entry describes one T cell receptor beta chain. This entry comes from a study of blood T cells in healthy people across ages. The germline V gene has CDR1 DFQATT and CDR2 SNEGSKA (reference sequence). Germline trimming cut 6 bases from V and 3 bases from J; bases unmatched to any gene: 8. There are 13 residues in the CDR3. Combining a sample-barcoded 5' primer with a J-beta primer mix, a second PCR ran for roughly 6 to 12 cycles. TCRdb itself ran the 5' RACE reads through MiXCR, one entry per CDR3 protein. The profile shows roughly 800,000 distinct CDR3 sequences, about three fifths of them singletons.

The rearrangement uses TRBV20-1 and TRBJ2-7; 7 positions agree with TRBD2. The source is a man aged 25 to 40 in good health. The sample consisted of blood. This CDR3 is CSASSGPDYEQYF. The CDR3 nucleotides read TGCAGTGCCTCTAGCGGACCCGACTACGAGCAGTACTTC.